This entry is about one TCR beta chain. The antigen it recognizes is unknown. Base qualities are not provided; no much larger clone lies one nucleotide away. This sample was taken from a study of shared clonotypes between healthy human individuals (TCRdb year 2020). The study in broad terms: Three men and two women, aged 18 to 49 years, made up the cohort. For each donor, three plates each were used for CD4 naive and CD4 memory, two plates were used for CD8 naive, and one plate was used for CD8 memory. The study deeply sequenced blood TCR repertoires of about 5 healthy adults to estimate repertoire size and the extent of clonotype sharing between individuals. To increase sequencing depth and limit assay-specific biases, different laboratories used diverse techniques to prepare libraries and sequence TCR repertoires. Per donor, leukapheresis produced somewhere between about 0.9 and 9.5 billion PBMCs.

The germline V gene supplies CDR1 SGHTA and CDR2 FQGNSA. Measured from the cysteine to the phenylalanine, the CDR3 is 16 residues long. Just CDR3 DNA is preserved here, 48 bases in frame from base 1. V gives up 1 base and J gives up 0 bases, and the segment between their germline ends measures 10 bases. Using the deep immunoSEQ assay, TCR CDR3 regions were amplified from genomic DNA by multiplex PCR. For each cell subset, the extracted genomic DNA was distributed evenly across all wells of several immunoSEQ 96-well plates, and each plate served as one replicate. Each replicate PCR for sorted subsets received about 210 ng genomic DNA, equal to about 30,000 T cell genomes. Purified libraries were measured with a Qubit 3.0 fluorometer, size-checked on a Bioanalyzer 2100, and measured again with the KAPA Library Quantification kit. A separate single-read 150-cycle Illumina NextSeq 550 flow cell was used to sequence each immunoSEQ 96-well plate. The authors' analysis ran thus. Because the immunoSEQ output included only junctional sequences and no quality scores, the filtering could not be the same as the filtering used for full-length reads. Sequences were annotated with PyIR, a Python wrapper for IgBLAST v1.9, and V/J genes and CDR3 were assigned using IMGT germline references. Reads were removed for weak V/J assignments (E-value above 1e-6), missing CDR3, stop codons, out-of-frame junctions, or ambiguous translated residues. V3J clonotypes were defined as sequences sharing an identical inferred V gene, J gene, and CDR3 amino acid sequence. The percentage overlap between two repertoires was calculated by dividing the number of shared unique clonotypes by the size of the smaller repertoire. Three approaches were used to assess repertoire richness: RTK rarefaction, the Chao1 estimator, and Recon v2.1 estimates of unobserved clonotypes. Generation probabilities for all TCRbeta clonotypes obtained by the gDNA method from a handful of donors were computed using OLGA. The table was pulled from immuneACCESS by TCRdb, which kept in-frame rearrangements only. Such tables lose some clones; where checked, under half of the loss comes from unresolved V genes, and the rest has no known cause. V and J calls and clone size are copied from that table; D and trimming were computed from the DNA. The sample table records about 2.4 million clones; roughly 92% of these occur just once. Roughly 0.14% of the sample lies in the top ten.

Healthy HIV-negative adults with no recently reported acute infections or vaccinations were included as donors. All donors were Caucasian adults living in Nashville, Tennessee, USA. CD4+ T cells were enriched by magnetic negative selection; naive cells were then positively selected on CD45RA, and the negative fraction formed the memory subset. Blood was collected by leukapheresis, and PBMCs were isolated by Ficoll-Histopaque density gradient centrifugation and then cryopreserved in liquid nitrogen vapor phase. Purity and quantity of every magnetically sorted T cell population were checked by analytical flow cytometry. Each sorted fraction had its genomic DNA isolated and then quantified by UV absorbance on a Nanodrop 2000c. Overall study results and their limits: Because the study included a small number of donors, the genetic and exposure-history diversity represented was limited. Naive subsets generally had larger estimated clonotype richness than memory subsets. Even with the large sequencing depth, rarefaction of the sorted-subset datasets indicated that sequencing was incomplete. Across a handful of donors, approximately 4.6% of naive CD4, roughly 3.3% of naive CD8, about 2% of memory CD4, and under 0.45% of memory CD8 clonotypes were shared. Compared with non-shared clonotypes, the clonotypes found in all four sorted-subset donors had higher generation probabilities. Sampling was limited to blood, and TCR repertoires in tissue likely differ from TCR repertoires in blood. Pairwise subsampling led to the expectation that sequencing depth would affect the degree of clonotype sharing among donors.

The specimen was naive CD4+ T cells sorted from blood. According to the study, the label for this sample's cell subset or site signals: CD45RA+ positively selected. The V and J segments used are TRBV7-2 and TRBJ1-3; the D gene is not confidently resolved. The source of this sequence is a man younger than 30 in good health. The DNA reads as follows: TGTGCCAGCAGCTTAGGACCACATTACTCTGGAAACACCATATATTTT. This is translated as CASSLGPHYSGNTIYF.